This TCR beta chain was profiled in a study of blood T cell repertoires in COVID-19. The wider study: Samples came from the United States, Italy and Spain, spanning acute and convalescent COVID-19. From T cells, B-cell-depleted T cells, or PBMCs came the material, which was cDNA or gDNA.

V was shortened by 7 bases and J by 6 bases, with 16 bases between the two germline ends. Germline loops: CDR1 SEHNR, CDR2 FQNEAQ (reference sequence). There are 15 residues in the CDR3. The data were produced by immunoSEQ multiplex PCR, yet TCRdb's version contains in-frame clones alone and is incomplete. The data contain approximately 200,000 clones, around 79% of them singletons. The V call is TRBV7-9, the J call TRBJ1-6; D not certain. The origin of this receptor is a man aged 60 to 75 with active or convalescent COVID-19. The material sequenced was peripheral blood. CDR3 region: CASTPRRGVNSPLHF. CDR3 sequence (DNA): TGTGCCAGCACCCCACGGCGCGGAGTTAATTCACCCCTCCACTTT.